One and the same sample provided the 12 T cell receptor beta chains below, sequenced in a study of cytotoxic CD8 clonotypes in ibrutinib-treated CLL. Repertoires were generated with immunoSEQ multiplex PCR, while TCRdb's copy carries only in-frame clones and drops some. The repertoire holds 250,000 to 350,000 clones, with roughly 76% as singletons. The source material was PBMCs, sampled at disease progression, from a patient treated with ibrutinib. The receptor source for this set is a human donor with chronic lymphocytic leukemia.

The CDR3 coding sequence is TGTGCCAGCAGTCTCCCTGCATCGAACACTGAAGCTTTCTTT. The encoded protein is CASSLPASNTEAFF. The chain is built from TRBV28 and TRBJ1-1; D uncertain. Deletions cut 5 bases from V and 1 base from J, with 11 bases between. The germline gives CDR1 MDHEN, CDR2 SYDVKM. This CDR3 contains 14 residues.

With regard to this clone: The same CDR3 arises from other DNA sequences in this sample as well. CDR3 sequence: CSAGKTYEQYF. CDR3 sequence (DNA): TGCAGTGCCGGGAAAACCTACGAGCAGTACTTC. The gene calls are TRBV20-1 and TRBJ2-7, with D possibly TRBD2 on 5 matching bases. The V and J ends lost 6 bases and 2 bases respectively, with 8 bases between them. Germline V lookup: CDR1 DFQATT, CDR2 SNEGSKA (reference sequence). CDR3 size: 11 residues.

V and J are TRBV5-6 and TRBJ2-1, with 7 bases fitting TRBD2. The CDR3 length is 15 residues. Germline lookup yields CDR1 SGHDT and CDR2 YYEEEE. Germline trimming cut 6 bases from V and 0 bases from J; bases unmatched to any gene: 6. The CDR3 DNA sequence: TGTGCCAGCAACTGGGTAGCGGGCTCCTACAATGAGCAGTTCTTC. Its translation: CASNWVAGSYNEQFF.

The chain carries TRBV28 and TRBJ1-4; 8 bases agree with TRBD1. V was clipped by 6 bases and J by 8 bases; unmatched bases: 11. The V gene's germline CDR1 is MDHEN and CDR2 SYDVKM. This CDR3 is 15 amino acids long. CDR3 amino acids: CASSGSTGVGEKLFF. In nucleotides, the CDR3 is TGTGCCAGCAGCGGATCGACAGGGGTAGGGGAAAAACTGTTTTTT.

The chain links TRBV19 to TRBJ2-7; 7 bases match TRBD1. With V trimmed by 7 bases and J by 0 bases, 9 bases remained unmatched. The CDR3 consists of 15 residues. Germline V gene lookup returns CDR1 LNHDA and CDR2 SQIVND (reference sequence). In nucleotides, the CDR3 is TGTGCCAGTACCCTCGGAACAGGGGCCTCCTACGAGCAGTACTTC. Protein product: CASTLGTGASYEQYF.

The sample holds one count of this clone. The rearrangement joins TRBV5-6 to TRBJ2-1, with D perhaps TRBD2 (6 bases). The germline CDR1 and CDR2 sequences are SGHDT and YYEEEE. The CDR3 is 14 residues long. Trimming stripped 4 bases from V and 8 bases from J, with 16 bases between. The CDR3 DNA is TGTGCCAGCAGCCAACTCGGGACTGCCCATGAGCAGTTCTTC. Translating it yields CASSQLGTAHEQFF.

This rearrangement joins TRBV29-1 to TRBJ2-3; 7 nucleotides agree with TRBD2. Germline values: CDR1 SQVTM, CDR2 ANQGSEA. J gave up 6 bases and V 8 bases, and 8 bases lay outside the gene matches. This CDR3 is built from 12 residues. The CDR3 nucleotides are TGCAGCCTTATGAGCGGGATCGATACGCAGTATTTT. Residues: CSLMSGIDTQYF.

The rearrangement links TRBV5-4 to TRBJ1-2, with D uncertain. Deletions cut 2 bases from V and 7 bases from J, with 9 bases between. CDR3 size: 12 residues. CDR1 is SGHNT and CDR2 is YYREEE in the germline V gene (reference sequence). CDR3 in amino acids: CASSFSSGGYTF. CDR3 in DNA: TGTGCCAGCAGCTTCTCGTCGGGTGGCTACACCTTC.

This chain uses TRBV7-6 with TRBJ1-6, with 9 positions matching TRBD1. Germline V gene lookup returns CDR1 SGHVS and CDR2 FNYEAQ. The CDR3 contains 16 residues. J was trimmed by 2 bases and V by 2 bases; bases with no gene match: 1. The CDR3 coding sequence is TGTGCCAGCAGCTTAAACAGGGGGCCCTATAATTCACCCCTCCACTTT. Protein sequence: CASSLNRGPYNSPLHF.

This clone appeared a few times. The gene calls are TRBV28 and TRBJ2-1, with TRBD2 as a possible D gene (5 bases). The CDR3 length is 11 residues. Germline V gives CDR1 MDHEN, CDR2 SYDVKM. The V end was cut by 11 bases, the J end by 8 bases, with 13 bases between. For the CDR3, the DNA is TGTGCCTGGAGTAGCGTGCATGAGCAGTTCTTC. This encodes CAWSSVHEQFF.

The rearrangement links TRBV4-3 to TRBJ2-7; 8 nucleotides line up with TRBD1. Trimming took 1 base from V and 7 from J; bases not matched to a gene: 3. Germline loops: CDR1 LGHNA, CDR2 YSLEER. CDR3 length equals 13 residues. CDR3 sequence reads: CASSQGTGWEQYF. For the CDR3, the DNA is TGCGCCAGCAGCCAAGGGACAGGGTGGGAGCAGTACTTC.

V and J are TRBV5-6 and TRBJ2-7, with 9 bases matching TRBD1. With 6 bases clipped from V and 6 bases from J, the junction kept 13 bases outside the gene matches. Germline CDR1 and CDR2: SGHDT and YYEEEE. The CDR3 totals 15 residues. The CDR3 coding sequence is TGTGCCAGCACCTGGGGGACAGGGAAGTCCCTCGAGCAGTACTTC. It yields the protein CASTWGTGKSLEQYF.